The 7 T cell receptor beta chains given below trace back to one sample, sequenced in a study of metastatic and nonmetastatic thyroid tumors (dated by TCRdb to about 2020). Before undergoing thyroid surgery, none of the patients had been given any kind of treatment. Library prep was done by PCR. Sequenced using an Illumina HiSeq 4000. The public reads were run again by TCRdb, first through fastp at Q25 and then through MiXCR, and only productive beta chains were kept. For this sample there are tens of thousands of clones; about 15% appear just once. The ten largest account for 5.5% to 7.5% of the sample. Sample: blood. The receptors shown here come from a female donor with papillary thyroid cancer or a benign thyroid nodule (not recorded which). Some clones in this sample may be carry-over from other donors' samples.

The sample holds many counts of this clone. The gene calls are TRBV7-2 and TRBJ2-7, with D perhaps TRBD1 or TRBD2 (5 bases each). V lost 5 bases, J lost 7 bases, and 21 bases lay in between. The CDR3 has 15 amino acids. CDR1 is SGHTA, CDR2 FQGNSA, per germline. CDR3 nucleotides: TGTGCCAGCAGCCCTCTAGGGACGAGACTCGAAGAGCAGTACTTC. It translates to CASSPLGTRLEEQYF. The whole variable domain, remainder taken from reference TRBV7-2 and TRBJ2-7, is GAGVSQSPSNKVTEKGKDVELRCDPISGHTALYWYRQSLGQGLEFLIYFQGNSAPDKSGLPSDRFSAERTGGSVSTLTIQRTQQEDSAVYLCASSPLGTRLEEQYFGPGTRLTVT.

This clone was recorded at least ten times. The chain carries TRBV11-2 and TRBJ1-1; the match to TRBD1 covers 8 bases. V lost 5 bases and J lost 3; bases outside the gene matches: 5. The CDR3 contains 14 residues. CDR1 and CDR2 (germline): SGHAT, FQNNGV. CDR3: CASSPTGDYTEAFF. CDR3 nucleotides: TGTGCCAGCAGCCCGACAGGGGACTACACTGAAGCTTTCTTT.

CDR3 coding DNA: TGTGCCAGCAGCCAAGATGGGGGCTGGTCCTACAATGAGCAGTTCTTC. It translates to CASSQDGGWSYNEQFF. The rearrangement joins TRBV4-2 to TRBJ2-1, with a possible D match to TRBD1 (6 bases). The CDR3 runs to 16 residues. Germline lookup yields CDR1 LGHNA and CDR2 YNFKEQ. Between the trimmed V and J ends, which lost 0 bases and 1 base, there was a span of 10 bases.

This clone was counted many times. The rearrangement links TRBV5-1 to TRBJ1-6; TRBD1 agrees at 10 bases. Losses at the gene ends were 0 bases for V and 7 bases for J; bases not matched to a gene: 4. The germline V gene encodes CDR1 SGHRS and CDR2 YFSETQ. The CDR3 loop spans 16 amino acids. The CDR3 protein is CASSLVGTGENSPLHF. CDR3 coding DNA: TGCGCCAGCAGCTTGGTAGGGACAGGGGAAAATTCACCCCTCCACTTT.

The table lists this clone with many counts. The CDR3 reads CASGNRGRMDEQFF. In nucleotides, the CDR3 is TGTGCCAGCGGAAACAGGGGGCGCATGGATGAGCAGTTCTTC. The V call is TRBV2, the J call TRBJ2-1; 9 bases map to TRBD1. The CDR3 consists of 14 residues. The trim removed 8 bases at V and 8 bases at J, leaving 10 bases unmatched. Germline V gene sequence: CDR1 SNHLY, CDR2 FYNNEI.

This clone was seen repeatedly, ten times or more. This rearrangement joins TRBV6-6 to TRBJ1-2, with 8 bases fitting TRBD1. The CDR3 extends over 14 amino acids. The V segment lost 3 bases and the J segment 3 bases; nucleotides outside the gene matches: 3. Germline V gene sequence: CDR1 MNHNY, CDR2 SVGAGI (reference sequence). The CDR3 DNA sequence: TGTGCCAGCAGTTATTTGGACAGGGACTATGGCTACACCTTC. This gives the protein CASSYLDRDYGYTF.

This clone was seen more than once but under ten times. The chain has TRBV6-1 and TRBJ2-7, with TRBD1 as a possible D gene (7 bases). Trimming stripped 8 bases from V and 6 bases from J, with 17 bases between. CDR3 size: 13 residues. Germline CDR1 and CDR2: MNHNS and SASEGT. The chain's CDR3 is CASARGVDSEQYF. The DNA for the CDR3 is TGTGCCAGCGCCAGGGGGGTGGATAGCGAGCAGTACTTC.